This note documents a single T cell receptor (beta chain) sequence. This entry is derived from a study of cytomegalovirus exposure and HLA in healthy donors. Study-level background: Membership in the Caucasian-associated ancestry cluster was found for around 81% of 300 to 500 genotyped donors.

The donors, nominally healthy at sampling, likely had unrecorded immune exposures. Researchers ran the PCR with 60 Vbeta and 13 Jbeta primers. Produced via immunoSEQ multiplex PCR; TCRdb's table is partial and in-frame only. The sample includes 150,000 to 200,000 clones, around 83% of them seen just once. V was shortened by 4 bases and J by 1 base, with 20 bases between the two germline ends. CDR3 length: 17 amino acids. The germline CDR1 and CDR2 sequences are MGHRA and YSYEKL. The sequencing sample was made of PBMCs. The chain uses TRBV4-1 and TRBJ2-7; D is perhaps TRBD1 (7 bases). The clonotype originates from a male donor in good health and CMV-seropositive. The CDR3 DNA is TGCGCCAGCAGCCTAAGACAGGGCGGAGGGGAATCCTACGAGCAGTACTTC. Translation: CASSLRQGGGESYEQYF.